This paragraph covers one TCR beta chain sequence. A clone one base away is much larger, so this may be a read error. The data belong to a study of blood T cells in healthy people across ages. The wider study: Roughly one uniquely barcoded beta molecule per two T cells was captured.

For the second PCR, which ran for roughly 7 to 11 cycles, a sample-barcoded 5' primer and a J-beta primer mix were used. Every sample produced at least 2.5 million CDR3-containing paired-end reads. TCRdb reanalysed the 5' RACE reads using MiXCR and keeps one entry per CDR3 protein. The sample comprises about 640,000 distinct CDR3 sequences, 58% of which are singletons, and 30% to 40% rests with the top ten. This CDR3 comprises 13 residues. V gave up 1 base and J gave up 2 bases, with 7 bases separating them. The V gene's germline CDR1 is DFQATT and CDR2 SNEGSKA (reference sequence). J is TRBJ2-3 and V is TRBV20-1, with D unresolved. This TCR was recovered from a man aged 55 to 70 in good health. The sequencing sample was made of blood. CDR3 amino acids: CSARVGNTDTQYF. The DNA of the CDR3 is TGCAGTGCTAGAGTCGGTAACACAGATACGCAGTATTTT.